What follows are 26 T cell receptor beta chains derived from one specimen sequenced in a study of shared clonotypes between healthy human individuals. Measured with immunoSEQ multiplex PCR; TCRdb has only the in-frame clones, and not every one. This sample carries about 520,000 clones, around 95% of them seen once, and the ten largest clones take approximately 0.06%. The sequenced sample consisted of naive CD4+ T cells sorted from blood. Regarding subset: CD45RA+ positively selected. Every receptor here comes from a woman between 25 and 40 years old in good health.

V gene TRBV12-2 combines with J gene TRBJ2-7; the table assigns TRBD2, which was not confirmed against the DNA. TRBV12-2 is noted as a pseudogene. This CDR3 has 15 amino acids. DNA of the CDR3: TGTGCAAGTCGCTGTTCCCGGGGGAATCTACGCGAGCAGTACTTC. Its protein is CASRCSRGNLREQYF.

The chain carries TRBV4-1 and TRBJ1-5; D not certain. This CDR3 region has 13 residues. Germline lookup yields CDR1 MGHRA and CDR2 YSYEKL. V shed 1 base and J shed 3 bases, with 4 bases lying between them. The CDR3 DNA reads as TGCGCCAGCAGCCAAGTCTCCAATCAGCCCCAGCATTTT. Amino acid sequence: CASSQVSNQPQHF.

The chain is built from TRBV27 and TRBJ1-4; 8 bases are a match to TRBD1. The CDR3 contains 13 residues. CDR1 is MNHEY and CDR2 is SMNVEV in the germline V gene (reference sequence). V was pared by 7 bases and J by 7 bases, with 5 bases of the junction left unmatched. CDR3 sequence: CASKRTGSEKLFF. The CDR3 nucleotides read TGTGCCAGCAAAAGGACAGGGAGTGAAAAACTGTTTTTT.

On this clone: Other DNA sequences in the sample encode the same CDR3. The gene calls are TRBV28 and TRBJ1-2; weak D call: TRBD1 (5 bases). V shed 1 base and J shed 5 bases, with 8 bases lying between them. The CDR3 is 13 amino acids. Germline lookup yields CDR1 MDHEN and CDR2 SYDVKM. The CDR3 is CASSLSGLYGYTF. The DNA of the CDR3 is TGTGCCAGCAGTTTATCGGGGCTATATGGCTACACCTTC.

V is TRBV10-3 and J is TRBJ2-2, with a weak D call TRBD1 (7 bases). There are 14 residues in the CDR3. Trimming took 6 bases from V and 4 from J, leaving 12 bases between them. Per germline, CDR1 ENHRY and CDR2 SYGVKD. CDR3 sequence reads: CAISAGQTTGELFF. The CDR3 bases are TGTGCCATCAGCGCGGGACAGACCACCGGGGAGCTGTTTTTT.

The chain links TRBV28 to TRBJ2-7, with a weak D call TRBD2 (5 bases). CDR1 MDHEN and CDR2 SYDVKM come from the germline V gene. CDR3 length equals 15 residues. V lost 3 bases, J lost 2 bases, and 14 bases lay in between. CDR3 residues: CASSFRAERAYEQYF. Written as DNA, the CDR3 is TGTGCCAGCAGTTTCCGGGCAGAGAGGGCCTACGAGCAGTACTTC.

The CDR3 sequence is CASSVTSGQETQYF. The CDR3 DNA follows: TGTGCCAGCAGCGTCACTTCAGGGCAAGAGACCCAGTACTTC. This rearrangement joins TRBV11-2 to TRBJ2-5; possibly TRBD1 for D (5 bases). V was clipped by 5 bases and J by 2 bases, with 12 bases between them. Looked up from germline, CDR1 is SGHAT and CDR2 is FQNNGV. The CDR3 spans 14 residues.

This chain joins TRBV27 and TRBJ2-7; the match to TRBD2 covers 8 bases. Trimming took 2 bases from V and 5 from J; bases not matched to a gene: 8. The CDR3 is 15 residues long. Germline lookup yields CDR1 MNHEY and CDR2 SMNVEV (reference sequence). Here the CDR3 reads CASSLRAGVNDEQYF. CDR3 nucleotides: TGTGCCAGCAGTTTACGAGCGGGAGTTAACGACGAGCAGTACTTC.

This chain joins TRBV5-1 and TRBJ2-4; D gene unclear. CDR3 length: 14 amino acids. Germline V CDR1 and CDR2: SGHRS, YFSETQ. Trimming stripped 0 bases from V and 0 bases from J, with 4 bases between. Written as DNA, the CDR3 is TGCGCCAGCAGCTTGGAGGTAGCCAAAAACATTCAGTACTTC. Residues: CASSLEVAKNIQYF.

The J gene is TRBJ1-5, the V gene TRBV5-1, with 7 bases identical to TRBD1. V gave up 0 bases and J gave up 6 bases; unmatched junction bases: 0. Per the germline V gene, CDR1 is SGHRS and CDR2 is YFSETQ. The CDR3 contains 13 residues. The CDR3: CASSLDRGQPQHF. In nucleotides, the CDR3 is TGCGCCAGCAGCTTGGACAGGGGTCAGCCCCAGCATTTT.

The chain carries TRBV27 and TRBJ2-7, with 7 bases lining up with TRBD1. Germline assignment: CDR1 MNHEY and CDR2 SMNVEV (reference sequence). Losses at the gene ends were 5 bases for V and 3 bases for J; bases not matched to a gene: 10. The CDR3 spans 15 residues. CDR3 in amino acids: CASSESGQARYEQYF. CDR3 in DNA: TGTGCCAGCAGTGAATCCGGACAGGCTCGCTACGAGCAGTACTTC.

V and J are TRBV10-3 and TRBJ2-7; possible D gene TRBD2, 5 bases. The CDR3 length is 15 residues. Germline V gives CDR1 ENHRY, CDR2 SYGVKD. The germline V and J ends were trimmed by 6 bases and 2 bases, with 17 bases remaining between them. CDR3 sequence reads: CAIRMDLAIPYEQYF. The DNA of the CDR3 is TGTGCCATCAGGATGGACTTAGCGATCCCCTACGAGCAGTACTTC.

The V call is TRBV19, the J call TRBJ2-2, with a possible D match to TRBD2 (5 bases). The V gene's germline CDR1 is LNHDA and CDR2 SQIVND (reference sequence). V lost 3 bases and J lost 6, with 14 bases in between. The CDR3 runs 15 residues. The CDR3: CASSIGVSEAGELFF. The CDR3 DNA follows: TGTGCCAGTAGTATTGGCGTTAGCGAAGCCGGGGAGCTGTTTTTT.

CDR3 sequence: CASSSAPGLALYEQYF. Written as DNA, the CDR3 is TGCGCCAGCAGCTCGGCCCCGGGACTAGCGCTGTACGAGCAGTACTTC. The chain has TRBV4-1 and TRBJ2-7, with 10 bases identical to TRBD2. J lost 4 bases, V lost 5 bases, and 11 bases had no gene match. There are 16 residues in the CDR3. Germline V CDR1 and CDR2: MGHRA, YSYEKL.

V is TRBV5-4 and J is TRBJ2-3, with 8 bases matching TRBD2. The V and J ends lost 4 bases and 3 bases, in that order; junction bases with no gene match: 10. CDR3 length equals 16 residues. CDR1 is SGHNT, CDR2 YYREEE, per germline (reference sequence). Here the CDR3 DNA reads TGTGCCAGCAGCCCCCTTCGGGGACTAGGGACAGATACGCAGTATTTT. Protein sequence: CASSPLRGLGTDTQYF.

The rearrangement joins TRBV10-3 to TRBJ2-3, with D possibly being TRBD2 (6 bases). The V and J ends lost 6 bases and 0 bases respectively, with 10 bases between them. Germline V lookup: CDR1 ENHRY, CDR2 SYGVKD. The CDR3 runs 14 residues. The CDR3 loop reads CAISRDFSTDTQYF. The CDR3 nucleotides are TGTGCCATCAGCCGGGACTTTAGCACAGATACGCAGTATTTT.

This clone appeared a single time. The CDR3 region has the DNA TGTGCCAGCAGTTTCGGCGGGAGGGGAAACACCATATATTTT. This sequence encodes CASSFGGRGNTIYF. The chain is built from TRBV28 and TRBJ1-3; unclear D gene. There are 14 residues in the CDR3. Per germline, CDR1 MDHEN and CDR2 SYDVKM. Trimming took 3 bases from V and 4 from J, leaving 10 bases between them.

As for this clone: The identical CDR3 is also encoded by other nucleotide sequences in the sample. The chain uses TRBV5-1 and TRBJ2-5; D remains ambiguous. The CDR3 extends over 12 amino acids. The V end lost 4 bases, the J end lost 0 bases, and 4 bases lay between the germline ends. In germline, CDR1 is SGHRS, CDR2 YFSETQ. The DNA for the CDR3 is TGCGCCAGCAGCCCTGACCAAGAGACCCAGTACTTC. It is translated as CASSPDQETQYF.

The rearrangement links TRBV18 to TRBJ2-1; TRBD2 matches at 7 bases. From germline, CDR1 is KGHSH and CDR2 LQKENI. The CDR3 has 15 residues. The V gene end was trimmed by 3 bases and the J gene end by 4 bases; junction bases not matched to a gene: 6. The CDR3: CASSPRSGGYNEQFF. The DNA of the CDR3 is TGTGCCAGCTCACCTCGATCGGGGGGATACAATGAGCAGTTCTTC.

This clone came up once. V usage is TRBV11-2 and J usage is TRBJ2-7; TRBD1 might be the D (5 bases). This CDR3 is 14 amino acids long. Trimming shortened V by 5 bases and J by 0 bases, and 11 bases separated the two germline ends. CDR1 and CDR2 from the germline V gene are SGHAT and FQNNGV. The CDR3 bases are TGTGCCAGCAGCCTATCCAGGGACTCCTACGAGCAGTACTTC. This sequence encodes CASSLSRDSYEQYF.

V is TRBV11-2 and J is TRBJ2-2; D is uncertain. V was cut by 6 bases and J by 6 bases, with 8 bases left in between. The CDR3 is 12 amino acids. Germline V CDR1 and CDR2: SGHAT, FQNNGV. CDR3 residues: CASSFISGELFF. The DNA for the CDR3 is TGTGCCAGCAGTTTCATCTCCGGGGAGCTGTTTTTT.

The chain combines TRBV2 with TRBJ1-4; D is unresolved. The CDR3 consists of 12 residues. The V end was cut by 6 bases, the J end by 2 bases, with 4 bases between. Germline V CDR1 and CDR2: SNHLY, FYNNEI. In DNA form, the CDR3 reads TGTGCCAGCAGGACCACTAATGAAAAACTGTTTTTT. As protein: CASRTTNEKLFF.

The chain uses TRBV10-3 and TRBJ1-5, with a weak D call TRBD1 (6 bases). The V end lost 0 bases, the J end lost 6 bases, and 21 bases lay between the germline ends. Germline CDR1 is ENHRY and CDR2 is SYGVKD. This CDR3 contains 18 residues. The CDR3 region is CAISESWAGVNDVQPQHF. The DNA of the CDR3 is TGTGCCATCAGTGAGTCGTGGGCAGGGGTTAATGATGTTCAGCCCCAGCATTTT.

V usage is TRBV6-1 and J usage is TRBJ1-2; TRBD1 matches 8 bases. Per the germline V gene, CDR1 is MNHNS and CDR2 is SASEGT. The CDR3 has 15 amino acids. J lost 3 bases, V lost 1 base, and 4 bases had no gene match. CDR3 amino acids: CASSEEGQGDYGYTF. In nucleotides, the CDR3 is TGTGCCAGCAGTGAAGAAGGACAGGGTGACTATGGCTACACCTTC.

The chain is built from TRBV5-1 and TRBJ2-3; 8 nucleotides agree with TRBD2. Germline V gene data show CDR1 as SGHRS and CDR2 as YFSETQ. V lost 0 bases, J lost 1 base, and 4 bases stayed unmatched. The CDR3 contains 16 residues. The CDR3 is CASSLGPAGGTDTQYF. As DNA, the CDR3 is TGCGCCAGCAGCTTGGGTCCAGCGGGGGGCACAGATACGCAGTATTTT.

This clone was detected only once. The chain combines TRBV7-9 with TRBJ2-1; the match to TRBD2 covers 14 bases. Per germline, CDR1 SEHNR and CDR2 FQNEAQ (reference sequence). The CDR3 is 18 amino acids. J gave up 3 bases and V 3 bases, and 7 bases lay outside the gene matches. The CDR3 sequence: CASSFNRGLAGGYNEQFF. The CDR3 bases are TGTGCCAGCAGCTTTAATAGAGGACTAGCGGGAGGCTACAATGAGCAGTTCTTC.